This T cell receptor beta chain was found in a study of T-cell reconstitution after alpha-beta-depleted transplantation in children. Study conclusions and caveats: The high TCRbeta diversity at day 60 in some patients came from surviving recipient T cells and thymic progenitors. The study reportedly traced alpha-beta T cells about two months after transplant to several hundred expanded graft clones. The main origin of T-cell counts and diversity one year after transplant was newly produced T cells.

This clonotype was observed many times. Its antigen is undetermined. Unique molecular identifiers were incorporated during preparation of the TCRbeta library. TCRdb reanalysed the PCR reads using MiXCR and keeps one entry per CDR3 protein. The table includes approximately 500,000 distinct CDR3 sequences, 10% to 13% detected once. This clonotype originated in a child aged 2-15 years with inherited bone marrow failure, due to receive a stem cell transplant. Here the sequenced sample was PBMCs, taken before TCRalphabeta/CD19-depleted stem cell transplant.

The CDR3 DNA is TGTGCCAGCAGCTCTCACGGGAGGGCCTTAGGCCATGAGCAGTTCTTC. Its translation is CASSSHGRALGHEQFF. The chain couples TRBV9 to TRBJ2-1; 8 positions match TRBD2. The V gene end was trimmed by 4 bases and the J gene end by 8 bases; junction bases not matched to a gene: 14. The CDR3 loop spans 16 amino acids. Germline V gives CDR1 SGDLS, CDR2 YYNGEE.